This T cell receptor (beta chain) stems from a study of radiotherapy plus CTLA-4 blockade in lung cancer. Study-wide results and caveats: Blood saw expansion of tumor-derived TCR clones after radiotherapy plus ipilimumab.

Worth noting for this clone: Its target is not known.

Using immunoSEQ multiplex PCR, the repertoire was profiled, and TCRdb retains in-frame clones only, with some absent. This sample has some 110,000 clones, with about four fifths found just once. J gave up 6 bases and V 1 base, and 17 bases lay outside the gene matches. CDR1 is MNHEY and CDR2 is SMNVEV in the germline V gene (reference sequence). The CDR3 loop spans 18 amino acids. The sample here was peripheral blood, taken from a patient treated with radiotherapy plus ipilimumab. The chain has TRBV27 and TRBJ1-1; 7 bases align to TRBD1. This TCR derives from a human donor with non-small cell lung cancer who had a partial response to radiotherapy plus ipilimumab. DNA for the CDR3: TGTGCCAGCAGTTTATTCGAGACAGGGAGTGGGTTGGCGGCTGAAGCTTTCTTT. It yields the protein CASSLFETGSGLAAEAFF.